The 5 T cell receptor beta chains below were found in one sample sequenced in a study of early T cells in non-severe SARS-CoV-2 infection. MiXCR was run by TCRdb on the 5' RACE reads, yielding one entry per CDR3 protein. The sample shows 70,000 to 95,000 distinct CDR3 sequences, approximately 15% of them seen only once. The sequencing sample was made of whole blood. These receptors originate from an adult who was a healthcare worker with PCR-confirmed SARS-CoV-2 infection or an uninfected control (not recorded which).

This chain uses TRBV7-3 with TRBJ2-7, with D possibly TRBD1 on 5 matching bases. The CDR3 runs 16 residues. V lost 0 bases and J lost 2, with 14 bases in between. CDR1 and CDR2 (germline): SGHTA, FQGTGA. CDR3 sequence: CASSLTLGAQTYEQYV. DNA for the CDR3: TGTGCCAGCAGCTTAACGTTAGGGGCCCAAACCTACGAGCAGTACGTC.

V and J are TRBV2 and TRBJ1-2; 8 bases are a match to TRBD1. Germline assignment: CDR1 SNHLY and CDR2 FYNNEI. Losses at the gene ends were 6 bases for V and 3 bases for J; bases not matched to a gene: 6. The length of the CDR3 is 14 residues. The chain's CDR3 is CASRGTGGDYGYTF. The CDR3 DNA reads as TGTGCCAGCAGGGGTACAGGGGGGGACTATGGCTACACCTTC.

In DNA, the CDR3 is TGCGCCAGCACAGGGGGCGCAGATACGCAGTATTTT. This sequence encodes CASTGGADTQYF. The chain is built from TRBV5-1 and TRBJ2-3; 8 nucleotides align to TRBD1. The length of the CDR3 is 12 residues. Germline CDR1 and CDR2: SGHRS and YFSETQ. The V gene end was trimmed by 6 bases and the J gene end by 4 bases; junction bases not matched to a gene: 1.

Worth noting for this clonotype: Likely a read error: the CDR3 ends without its conserved phenylalanine or tryptophan. For the CDR3, the DNA is TGCAGCGTGCCCTCCCCCAGGGGGCCCGCAGATACGCAGTATTCT. Protein product: CSVPSPRGPADTQYS. V and J are TRBV29-1 and TRBJ2-3; TRBD1 matches 8 bases. The V gene's germline CDR1 is SQVTM and CDR2 ANQGSEA. This CDR3 contains 15 residues. The V segment lost 6 bases and the J segment 4 bases; nucleotides outside the gene matches: 12.

This clonotype was seen ten or more times. CDR3 sequence reads: CASSDGPSGKTQYF. The CDR3 DNA is TGTGCCAGCAGCGACGGACCCTCCGGGAAGACCCAGTACTTC. This rearrangement joins TRBV5-6 to TRBJ2-5; tentatively, D is TRBD2 (5 bases). V lost 4 bases, J lost 6 bases, and 16 bases lay in between. The CDR3 spans 14 residues. From germline, CDR1 is SGHDT and CDR2 YYEEEE.